This T cell receptor beta chain was identified in a study of T cells after yellow fever vaccination (dated by TCRdb to the late 2010s). Regarding the research as a whole: The SMART-Seq v4 Ultra Low Input RNA kit was used to prepare libraries from fractions with low cell numbers. To follow T-cell clones before and after primary and booster YFV17D yellow fever vaccination, bulk TCR alpha and beta repertoires were sequenced over time. Two healthy male donors made up the cohort, one aged 18 to 29 years and the other aged 30 to 39 years. Blood was collected at multiple timepoints before and after primary and secondary immunization, and bulk PBMC replicates and cell subsets were isolated. The paper as a whole reports these results and caveats: Only a couple of donors were included in the study, so the extent to which the findings can be generalized is limited. After the booster, most clones that had expanded after primary vaccination were detected again (nearly 97% of CD4 and around 88% of CD8), suggesting broad maintenance of memory. The secondary T-cell response was weaker than the primary response but faster, peaking on day 5 instead of day 15. Computational filtering was required because FACS-sorted repertoires could contain abundant contaminating clonotypes from the bulk population. A small share of clonotypes was detected in both CD4 and CD8 compartments, with the overlap likely arising from convergent recombination.

The data were produced on an Illumina NovaSeq 6000. TCR cDNA was synthesized by 5'RACE template switching, through which a universal primer site and unique molecular identifiers were introduced. Priming for cDNA synthesis came from both the TCR alpha and TCR beta constant segments. Libraries were amplified in two PCR steps, with sample barcodes and sequencing adapters added in the second step. Sequencing of the libraries was done on either Illumina HiSeq 2500 (2x100 bp) or NovaSeq (2x150 bp). The authors processed their data as follows. Demultiplexing of reads and collapsing into UMI consensus sequences were performed with MIGEC, and V(D)J alignment was carried out with MiXCR. Clonotypes responding to the vaccine were identified with edgeR on replicate PBMC samples, with the criteria of FDR below 0.01 and a log2 fold change above 5 up to day 15. Bulk clonotypes were assigned CD4 or CD8 identity according to which sequenced CD4 or CD8 repertoire held them at higher abundance. Clones were called with MiXCR by TCRdb after fastp trimmed the public reads at Q25, and only in-frame beta chains were retained. Each CDR3 protein appears once, grouped with its most common genes and DNA. TCRdb, not the original authors, processed these V and J calls. Recorded for this sample are some 150,000 distinct CDR3 sequences; over 7% of them occurred a single time. The leading ten clones occupy about a third of the sample.

In its sample, this clonotype was seen many times. Which antigen it targets is not known. No much larger clonotype is one base removed from it; base qualities were not supplied. This sample's treatment or condition label indicates: live attenuated yellow fever vaccine strain. A standard Ficoll-Paque protocol was used to isolate PBMCs from peripheral blood. CD4 and CD8 T-cell fractions were isolated with Dynabeads CD4 and CD8 positive selection kits. TriZol was used to extract RNA from bulk PBMCs, CD4 and CD8 fractions, and dextramer-positive and dextramer-negative fractions. CDR1 and CDR2 were assigned from the germline V gene (reference sequence) as MNHEY and SMNVEV. CDR3 length: 17 amino acids, cysteine to phenylalanine. Only the CDR3 DNA is retained, 51 bases long and in frame from the first base. The trim is 5 bases for V and 5 bases for J, with a gap of 19 bases between the germline ends.

In this chain, TRBV27 is recombined with TRBJ1-6; no D gene can be assigned with confidence. This clonotype was sampled from a man between 18 and 29 years old who received the YFV17D yellow fever vaccine. The sample here was CD8+ T cells sorted from PBMCs, taken 45 days after the yellow fever booster vaccination. The nucleotide sequence is given as TGTGCCAGCAGTCCTACCGGGCCCTGGTTCCATAATTCACCCCTCCACTTT. Its translation reads: CASSPTGPWFHNSPLHF.